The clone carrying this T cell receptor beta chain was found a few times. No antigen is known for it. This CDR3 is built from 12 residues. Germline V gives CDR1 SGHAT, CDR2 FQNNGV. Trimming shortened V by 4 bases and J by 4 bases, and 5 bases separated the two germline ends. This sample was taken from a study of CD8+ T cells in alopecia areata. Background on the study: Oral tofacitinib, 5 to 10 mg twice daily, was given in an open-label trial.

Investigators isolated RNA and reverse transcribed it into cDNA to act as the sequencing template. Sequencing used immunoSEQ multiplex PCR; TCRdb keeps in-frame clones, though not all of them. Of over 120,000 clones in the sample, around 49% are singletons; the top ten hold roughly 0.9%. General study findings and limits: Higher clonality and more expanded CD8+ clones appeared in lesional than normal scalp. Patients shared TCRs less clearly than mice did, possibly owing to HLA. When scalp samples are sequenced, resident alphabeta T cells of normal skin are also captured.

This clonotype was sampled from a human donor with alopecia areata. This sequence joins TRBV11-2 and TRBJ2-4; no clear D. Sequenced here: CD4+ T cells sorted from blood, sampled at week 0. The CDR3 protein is CASSSAKNIQYF. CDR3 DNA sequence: TGTGCCAGCAGCTCGGCAAAAAACATTCAGTACTTC.